This TCR beta chain is from a study of blood T cells in healthy people across ages. Isolating PBMCs gave at least 6 million of these cells per sample. The V gene's germline CDR1 is MDHEN and CDR2 SYDVKM. CDR3 size: 17 residues. Unmatched junction bases numbered 10, after V lost 6 bases and J lost 7 bases. Whole-study findings and limits: A roughly linear age-dependent decrease characterized TCR beta diversity per million T cells.

A note on this clonotype: The antigen remains unidentified.

Primed by a sample-barcoded 5' primer and a J-beta primer mix, a second PCR proceeded for roughly 6 to 12 cycles. With 12 random nucleotides, a template-switch adaptor tagged each individual cDNA molecule. One entry per CDR3 protein results from TCRdb running MiXCR on the 5' RACE reads. The repertoire holds hundreds of thousands of distinct CDR3 sequences, with 20% to 30% as singletons. The same sample was also studied in work on T cells of mothers and their children. According to that study: Reverse transcription into cDNA received all extracted RNA, at around 1.4 ug per 15 ul.

The gene calls are TRBV28 and TRBJ2-2; TRBD2 agrees at 14 bases. Specimen: blood. This sequence originates from a boy younger than 18 in good health. The CDR3, as DNA: TGTGCCAGCAGGGTATTAGGGACTAGCGGGAGAAACGGGGAGCTGTTTTTT. Protein product: CASRVLGTSGRNGELFF.